This TCR beta chain is from a study of OX40 agonist ivuxolimab in advanced cancers. As concerns this clone: Its antigen is still unknown.

V shed 8 bases, J shed 3 bases, and the junction held 5 bases outside the gene matches. The V gene's germline CDR1 is MNHNS and CDR2 SASEGT. This CDR3 comprises 13 residues. Clones were read by immunoSEQ multiplex PCR, and TCRdb kept only the in-frame ones, dropping some. Counted here are roughly 86,000 clones, about 91% occurring once; the ten biggest clones make up 2.5% to 3%. Study-wide results and limits: Among the lowest peripheral clonal expansion occurred in 0.1-3.0 mg/kg partial responders.

The origin of this receptor is an adult with an advanced solid tumor such as melanoma, head and neck, liver or kidney cancer. The chain has TRBV6-1 and TRBJ1-2, with 8 bases lining up with TRBD1. Sequencing used CD4+ or CD8+ T cells sorted from blood, obtained in a trial of the OX40 agonist ivuxolimab. The DNA for the CDR3 is TGTGCCAGCGCGCCAGGGGGCTACTATGGCTACACCTTC. The encoded protein is CASAPGGYYGYTF.